This T cell receptor beta chain appears in the sequencing data of a study of shared clonotypes between healthy human individuals. As for this clone: Its antigen is still unknown.

Produced via immunoSEQ multiplex PCR; TCRdb's table is partial and in-frame only. The repertoire has roughly 640,000 clones, 95% to 98% of them found once; the top ten carry about 0.057%. Broader study findings: The study found lower generation probabilities in non-shared clonotypes than in those shared by all four donors.

V dropped 5 bases and J dropped 3 bases, with 8 bases sitting between them. The CDR3 extends over 14 amino acids. Germline V gene data show CDR1 as SEHNR and CDR2 as FQNEAQ (reference sequence). The sample comprised naive CD4+ T cells sorted from blood. Subset given: CD45RA+ positively selected. The clonotype originates from a woman aged 25 to 39 in good health. V and J are TRBV7-9 and TRBJ2-6, with D possibly being TRBD1 (5 bases). The CDR3 DNA is TGTGCCAGCAGCGCCAGGGTTGGGGCCAACGTCCTGACTTTC. Amino acids: CASSARVGANVLTF.